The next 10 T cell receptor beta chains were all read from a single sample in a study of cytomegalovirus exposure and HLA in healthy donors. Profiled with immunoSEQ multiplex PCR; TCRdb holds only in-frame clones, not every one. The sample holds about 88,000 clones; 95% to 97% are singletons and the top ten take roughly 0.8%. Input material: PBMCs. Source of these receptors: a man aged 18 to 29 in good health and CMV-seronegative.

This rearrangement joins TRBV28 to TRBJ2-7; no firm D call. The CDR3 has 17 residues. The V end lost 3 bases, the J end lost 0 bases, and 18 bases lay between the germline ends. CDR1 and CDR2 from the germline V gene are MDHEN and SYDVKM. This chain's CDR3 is CASSFPPGRGVSYEQYF. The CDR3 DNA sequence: TGTGCCAGCAGTTTCCCTCCCGGTAGAGGCGTCTCCTACGAGCAGTACTTC. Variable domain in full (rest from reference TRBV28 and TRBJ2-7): DVKVTQSSRYLVKRTGEKVFLECVQDMDHENMFWYRQDPGLGLRLIYFSYDVKMKEKGDIPEGYSVSREKKERFSLILESASTNQTSMYLCASSFPPGRGVSYEQYFGPGTRLTVT.

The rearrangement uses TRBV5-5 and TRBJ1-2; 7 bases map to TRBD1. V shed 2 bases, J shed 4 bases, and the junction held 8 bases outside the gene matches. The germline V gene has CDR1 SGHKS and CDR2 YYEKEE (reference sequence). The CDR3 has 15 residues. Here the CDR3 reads CASSLGGVVSYGYTF. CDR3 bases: TGTGCCAGCAGCTTAGGGGGCGTCGTATCCTATGGCTACACCTTC.

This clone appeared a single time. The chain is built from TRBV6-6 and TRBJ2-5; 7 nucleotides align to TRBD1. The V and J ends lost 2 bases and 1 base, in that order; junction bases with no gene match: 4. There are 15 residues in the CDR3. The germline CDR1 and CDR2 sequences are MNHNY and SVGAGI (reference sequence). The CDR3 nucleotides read TGTGCCAGCAGTTACCCCGGGACAGCCCAAGAGACCCAGTACTTC. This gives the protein CASSYPGTAQETQYF.

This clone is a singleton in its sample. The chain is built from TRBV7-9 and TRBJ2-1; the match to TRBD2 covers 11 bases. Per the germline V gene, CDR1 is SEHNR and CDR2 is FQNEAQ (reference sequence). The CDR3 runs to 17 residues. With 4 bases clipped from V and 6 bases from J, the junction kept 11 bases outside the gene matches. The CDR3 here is CASSSGLAVRGLNEQFF. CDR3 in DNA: TGTGCCAGCAGCTCGGGACTAGCGGTTAGAGGGCTCAATGAGCAGTTCTTC.

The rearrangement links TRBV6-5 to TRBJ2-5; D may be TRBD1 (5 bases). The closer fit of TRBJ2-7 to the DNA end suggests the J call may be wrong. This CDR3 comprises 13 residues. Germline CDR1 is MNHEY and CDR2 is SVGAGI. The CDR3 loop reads CASSYQGSYEQYF. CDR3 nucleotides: TGTGCCAGCAGTTACCAGGGTTCCTACGAGCAGTACTTC.

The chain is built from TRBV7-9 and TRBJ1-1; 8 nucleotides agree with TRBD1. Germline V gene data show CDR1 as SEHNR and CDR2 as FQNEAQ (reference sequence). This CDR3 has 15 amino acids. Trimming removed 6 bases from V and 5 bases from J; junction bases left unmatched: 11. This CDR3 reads CASSPGTGGKTEAFF. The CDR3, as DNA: TGTGCCAGCAGTCCTGGGACAGGTGGGAAGACTGAAGCTTTCTTT.

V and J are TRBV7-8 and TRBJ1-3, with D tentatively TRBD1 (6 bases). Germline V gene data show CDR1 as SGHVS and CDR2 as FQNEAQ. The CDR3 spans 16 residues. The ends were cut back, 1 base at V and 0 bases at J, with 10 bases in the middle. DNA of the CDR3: TGTGCCAGCAGCTTAGAGGGGGACCGCTCTGGAAACACCATATATTTT. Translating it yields CASSLEGDRSGNTIYF.

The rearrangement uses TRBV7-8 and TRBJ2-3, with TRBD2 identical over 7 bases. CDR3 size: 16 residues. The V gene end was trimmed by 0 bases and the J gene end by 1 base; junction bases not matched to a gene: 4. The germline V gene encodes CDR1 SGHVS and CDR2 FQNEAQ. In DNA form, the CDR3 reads TGTGCCAGCAGCTTAGCAGGCAGCGGGGGCACAGATACGCAGTATTTT. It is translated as CASSLAGSGGTDTQYF.

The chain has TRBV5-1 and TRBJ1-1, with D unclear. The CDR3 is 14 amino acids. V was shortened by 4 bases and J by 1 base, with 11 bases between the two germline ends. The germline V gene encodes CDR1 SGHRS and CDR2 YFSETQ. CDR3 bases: TGCGCCAGCAGCAATAAGACAAGGAACACTGAAGCTTTCTTT. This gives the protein CASSNKTRNTEAFF.

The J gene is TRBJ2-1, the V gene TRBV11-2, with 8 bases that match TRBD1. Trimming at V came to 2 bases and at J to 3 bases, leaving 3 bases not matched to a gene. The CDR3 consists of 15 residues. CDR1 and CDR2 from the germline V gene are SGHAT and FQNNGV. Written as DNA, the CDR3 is TGTGCCAGCAGCTTACGACAGGGGTTCTACAATGAGCAGTTCTTC. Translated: CASSLRQGFYNEQFF.